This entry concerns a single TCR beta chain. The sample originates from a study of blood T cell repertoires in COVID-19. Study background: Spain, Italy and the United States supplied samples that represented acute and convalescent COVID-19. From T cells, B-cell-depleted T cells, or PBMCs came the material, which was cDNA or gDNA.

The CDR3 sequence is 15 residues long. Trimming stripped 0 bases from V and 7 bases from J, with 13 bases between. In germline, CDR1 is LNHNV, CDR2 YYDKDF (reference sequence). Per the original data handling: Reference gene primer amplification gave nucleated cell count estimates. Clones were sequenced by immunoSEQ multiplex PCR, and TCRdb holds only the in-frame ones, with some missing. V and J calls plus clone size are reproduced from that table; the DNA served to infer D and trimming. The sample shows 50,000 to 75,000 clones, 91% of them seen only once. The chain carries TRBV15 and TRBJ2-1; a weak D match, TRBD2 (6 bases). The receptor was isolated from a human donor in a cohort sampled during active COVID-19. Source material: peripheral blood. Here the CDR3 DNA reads TGTGCCACCAGCAGAGATTATAGTGGGGGGAATGAGCAGTTCTTC. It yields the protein CATSRDYSGGNEQFF.